The text below deals with one T cell receptor (beta chain). The record originates from a study of shared clonotypes between healthy human individuals. The germline V gene encodes CDR1 ENHRY and CDR2 SYGVKD. Trimming pared 9 bases from V and 2 bases from J, leaving 16 bases between. The CDR3 runs to 15 residues. Sequencing used immunoSEQ multiplex PCR; TCRdb keeps in-frame clones, though not all of them. Found here are around 2,000,000 clones, around 95% of them singletons; the top ten hold 0.13%. The receptor comes from a man aged 18 to 30 in good health. The sequencing sample was made of naive CD4+ T cells sorted from blood. Subset in this sample: CD45RA+ positively selected. This chain connects TRBV10-3 to TRBJ2-2, with D possibly TRBD1 on 6 matching bases. The CDR3 DNA follows: TGTGCCATTTTGGTGGACAGAGTAAACACCGGGGAGCTGTTTTTT. Translated, it gives CAILVDRVNTGELFF.